This TCR beta chain was recorded in a study of blood T cell repertoires in COVID-19. Study context: The study drew acute and convalescent COVID-19 samples from the United States, Italy and Spain. PBMCs, B-cell-depleted T cells, or T cells provided the cDNA or gDNA that made up the material.

Authors' analysis steps: Reference gene primer amplification gave nucleated cell count estimates. The method was immunoSEQ multiplex PCR; TCRdb's version includes in-frame clones alone and lacks a portion of them. The DNA was the basis for D and trimming; V, J and clone size are from that table. The sample holds more than 85,000 clones, over 80% seen once. The CDR3 runs 13 residues. Per the germline V gene, CDR1 is SGHKS and CDR2 is YYEKEE (reference sequence). V was shortened by 2 bases and J by 3 bases, with 8 bases between the two germline ends. The rearrangement links TRBV5-5 to TRBJ2-5; D is unresolved. The sample comprised peripheral blood. This clonotype originated in a human donor in a cohort sampled during active COVID-19. The DNA of the CDR3 is TGTGCCAGCAGCTTTGCCAGGAAAGAGACCCAGTACTTC. It is translated as CASSFARKETQYF.